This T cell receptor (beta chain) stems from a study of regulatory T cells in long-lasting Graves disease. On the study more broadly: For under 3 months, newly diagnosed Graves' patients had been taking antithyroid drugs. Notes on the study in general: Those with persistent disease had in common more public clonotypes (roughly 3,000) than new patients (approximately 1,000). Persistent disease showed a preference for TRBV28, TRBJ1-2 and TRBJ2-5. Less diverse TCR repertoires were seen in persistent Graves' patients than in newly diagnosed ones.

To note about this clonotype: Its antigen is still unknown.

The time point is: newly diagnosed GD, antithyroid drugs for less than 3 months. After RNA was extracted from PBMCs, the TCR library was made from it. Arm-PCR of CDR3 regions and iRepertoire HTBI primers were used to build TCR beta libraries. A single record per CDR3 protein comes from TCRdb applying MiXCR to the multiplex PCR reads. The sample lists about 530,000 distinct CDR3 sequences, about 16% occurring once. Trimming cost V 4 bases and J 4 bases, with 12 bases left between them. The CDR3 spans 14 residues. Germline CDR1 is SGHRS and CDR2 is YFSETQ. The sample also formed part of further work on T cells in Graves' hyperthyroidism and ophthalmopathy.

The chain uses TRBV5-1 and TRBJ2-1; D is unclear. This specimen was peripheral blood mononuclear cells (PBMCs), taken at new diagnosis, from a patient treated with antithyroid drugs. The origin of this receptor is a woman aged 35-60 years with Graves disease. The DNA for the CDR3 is TGCGCCAGCAGCCTCGCCCGCGAATACAATGAGCAGTTCTTC. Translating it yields CASSLAREYNEQFF.